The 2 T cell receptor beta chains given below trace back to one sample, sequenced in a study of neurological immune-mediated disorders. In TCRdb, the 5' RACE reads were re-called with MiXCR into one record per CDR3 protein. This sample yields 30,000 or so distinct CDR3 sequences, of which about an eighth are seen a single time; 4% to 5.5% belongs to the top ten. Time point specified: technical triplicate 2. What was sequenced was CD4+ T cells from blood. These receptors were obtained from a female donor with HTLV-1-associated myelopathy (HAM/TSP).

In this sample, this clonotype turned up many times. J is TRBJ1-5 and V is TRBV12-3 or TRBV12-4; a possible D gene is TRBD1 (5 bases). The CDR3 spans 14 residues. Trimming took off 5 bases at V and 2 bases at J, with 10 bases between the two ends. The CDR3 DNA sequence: TGTGCCAGCAGTCCGACAGCTCGCAATCAGCCCCAGCATTTT. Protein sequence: CASSPTARNQPQHF.

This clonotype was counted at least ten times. The CDR3 sequence: CASSLATSYEQYF. As DNA, the CDR3 is TGCGCCAGCAGCTTGGCCACCTCCTACGAGCAGTACTTC. The chain recombines TRBV5-1 with TRBJ2-7; D not resolved. V was cut by 0 bases and J by 0 bases, with 4 bases left in between. Germline V gene data show CDR1 as SGHRS and CDR2 as YFSETQ. The CDR3 is 13 residues long.